This T cell receptor beta chain came from a study of OX40 agonist ivuxolimab in advanced cancers. Points from the study as a whole: Expanded clones were, on average, more numerous in CD8+ T cells than in CD4+.

Only in-frame clones appear in the TCRdb table, and some are missing; sequencing was by immunoSEQ multiplex PCR. Counted here are approximately 84,000 clones, around 85% occurring once; the ten biggest clones make up roughly 2.1%. A single count supports this clone. Antigen unknown. This sequence originates from an adult with an advanced solid tumor such as melanoma, head and neck, liver or kidney cancer. This specimen was CD4+ or CD8+ T cells sorted from blood, taken in a trial of the OX40 agonist ivuxolimab.

The CDR3 is CASSFLGGTDTQYF. For the CDR3, the DNA is TGTGCCAGCAGCTTCCTTGGGGGCACAGATACGCAGTATTTT. The chain recombines TRBV7-9 with TRBJ2-3, with D unclear. Trimming removed 3 bases from V and 1 base from J, with 8 bases in between. Germline assignment: CDR1 SEHNR and CDR2 FQNEAQ (reference sequence). CDR3 length equals 14 residues.